This T cell receptor (beta chain) was captured by sequencing in a study of T cell changes during pregnancy in multiple sclerosis. The germline gives CDR1 LNHDA, CDR2 SQIVND (reference sequence). This CDR3 contains 16 residues. V lost 7 bases, J lost 2 bases, and 19 bases lay in between. Data came from immunoSEQ multiplex PCR; TCRdb stores just in-frame clones and leaves some out. The table shows 20,000 to 25,000 clones, with approximately 89% occurring only once. This receptor was identified in a female donor in good health, enrolled as a control in a pregnancy study. This specimen consisted of CD4+ T cells from peripheral blood mononuclear cells, obtained after pregnancy. The chain recombines TRBV19 with TRBJ2-3; D not resolved. DNA of the CDR3: TGTGCCAGTACCCACAGACGATCTGGGTACACAGATACGCAGTATTTT. Protein: CASTHRRSGYTDTQYF.